The rows below give T cell receptor beta chains drawn from one sample of a study of T cell responses to AZD1222 COVID-19 vaccine. Using immunoSEQ multiplex PCR, the repertoire was profiled, and TCRdb retains in-frame clones only, with some absent. The sample shows roughly 140,000 clones, 88% of them seen only once. The sample here was peripheral blood, taken on day 0 of AZD1222 vaccination. These receptors came from an adult in good health. Both conserved end residues are part of each CDR3. A D gene is named only where the DNA matches it firmly. Clone size is shown for a subset of rows, as once, few, many or a class of expanded clone.

cdr3_nt: TGTGCCAGCAGTTCAATTGCCGGGACAGGGGGTGAAGCTTTCTTT
cdr3_aa: CASSSIAGTGGEAFF
clone_size: NA
cdr3_length: 15
j_call: TRBJ1-1
v_call: TRBV2
d_call: TRBD1

cdr3_nt: TGCGCCAGCAGAACTAAGACGGGATCCTACGAGCAGTACTTC
cdr3_aa: CASRTKTGSYEQYF
clone_size: NA
cdr3_length: 14
j_call: TRBJ2-7
v_call: TRBV10-1
d_call: NA

cdr3_nt: TGTGCCAGCAGACCGGGACTAGCTTCAGATACGCAGTATTTT
cdr3_aa: CASRPGLASDTQYF
clone_size: NA
cdr3_length: 14
j_call: TRBJ2-3
v_call: TRBV5-8
d_call: TRBD2

cdr3_nt: TGTGCCAGCAGCGTAGCCCTTACTAGCGGGATTTACAATGAGCAGTTCTTC
cdr3_aa: CASSVALTSGIYNEQFF
clone_size: NA
cdr3_length: 17
j_call: TRBJ2-1
v_call: TRBV9
d_call: TRBD2

cdr3_nt: TGTGCCAGCAGCCAGGACTACGAGCAGTACTTC
cdr3_aa: CASSQDYEQYF
clone_size: NA
cdr3_length: 11
j_call: TRBJ2-7
v_call: TRBV5-4
d_call: NA

cdr3_nt: TGTGCCAGCAGTTACCCCCAGCAGACAGGGATTTTGTACGAGCAGTACTTC
cdr3_aa: CASSYPQQTGILYEQYF
clone_size: NA
cdr3_length: 17
j_call: TRBJ2-7
v_call: TRBV6-2/TRBV6-3
d_call: TRBD1

cdr3_nt: TGTGCCAGCAGCGTAGATCCGCGGGAGGGCCCAAGGGGGTTCTTC
cdr3_aa: CASSVDPREGPRGFF
clone_size: once
cdr3_length: 15
j_call: TRBJ2-1
v_call: TRBV9
d_call: TRBD2

cdr3_nt: TGTGCCAGCAGTGAAGAAGAAGGGTGGAAGGCCTACGAGCAGTACTTC
cdr3_aa: CASSEEEGWKAYEQYF
clone_size: NA
cdr3_length: 16
j_call: TRBJ2-7
v_call: TRBV6-1
d_call: NA

cdr3_nt: TGTGCCAGTAGTATTCGACAGTCTGGAAACACCATATATTTT
cdr3_aa: CASSIRQSGNTIYF
clone_size: few
cdr3_length: 14
j_call: TRBJ1-3
v_call: TRBV19
d_call: NA

cdr3_nt: TGCGCCAGCAGCCAAGAGAGAATTGTCGGCGGTAGCTCCTACAATGAGCAGTTCTTC
cdr3_aa: CASSQERIVGGSSYNEQFF
clone_size: NA
cdr3_length: 19
j_call: TRBJ2-1
v_call: TRBV4-1
d_call: NA

cdr3_nt: TGTGCCAGCAGCAAAGAGGGAGGACAGGGGGCGCGAGGTCAGCCCCAGCATTTT
cdr3_aa: CASSKEGGQGARGQPQHF
clone_size: NA
cdr3_length: 18
j_call: TRBJ1-5
v_call: TRBV21-1
d_call: NA

cdr3_nt: TGTGCCAGCAGGGCACTTTCCGGGACAGGGACGAGTGAGCAGTTCTTC
cdr3_aa: CASRALSGTGTSEQFF
clone_size: NA
cdr3_length: 16
j_call: TRBJ2-1
v_call: TRBV3-1/TRBV3-2
d_call: TRBD1

cdr3_nt: TGTGCCAGCAGCGCGGACAGGGTAATAGCTGAAGCTTTCTTT
cdr3_aa: CASSADRVIAEAFF
clone_size: NA
cdr3_length: 14
j_call: TRBJ1-1
v_call: TRBV2
d_call: TRBD1

cdr3_nt: TGCAGCGTGGTTCACCAGCGGGACCTCTACGAGCAGTACTTC
cdr3_aa: CSVVHQRDLYEQYF
clone_size: NA
cdr3_length: 14
j_call: TRBJ2-7
v_call: TRBV29-1
d_call: TRBD2

cdr3_nt: TGTGCCAGCAGTGCTACTGGACAGGGGGGAACCGGGGAGCTGTTTTTT
cdr3_aa: CASSATGQGGTGELFF
clone_size: NA
cdr3_length: 16
j_call: TRBJ2-2
v_call: TRBV6-1
d_call: TRBD1

cdr3_nt: TGCAGTGCTAGTTACCAATACAATCAGCCCCAGCATTTT
cdr3_aa: CSASYQYNQPQHF
clone_size: once
cdr3_length: 13
j_call: TRBJ1-5
v_call: TRBV20-1
d_call: NA

cdr3_nt: TGTGCCAGTGCTATTACAGGGGTCGGAGGGGCCAACGTCCTGACTTTC
cdr3_aa: CASAITGVGGANVLTF
clone_size: once
cdr3_length: 16
j_call: TRBJ2-6
v_call: TRBV19
d_call: TRBD1

cdr3_nt: TGTGCCAGCAGTTTAGGGACTGAAGCTTTCTTT
cdr3_aa: CASSLGTEAFF
clone_size: NA
cdr3_length: 11
j_call: TRBJ1-1
v_call: TRBV27
d_call: NA

cdr3_nt: TGTGCCAGCAGCGTTGACAGGGGCCTCACCTACGAGCAGTACTTC
cdr3_aa: CASSVDRGLTYEQYF
clone_size: NA
cdr3_length: 15
j_call: TRBJ2-7
v_call: TRBV5-5
d_call: TRBD1

cdr3_nt: TGTGCTAGTGGTTTGGCCAAACCTGGGGAAGGCAATCAGCCCCAGCATTTT
cdr3_aa: CASGLAKPGEGNQPQHF
clone_size: few
cdr3_length: 17
j_call: TRBJ1-5
v_call: TRBV12-5
d_call: NA

cdr3_nt: TGTGCCAGCAGTTGGGGGTTTGAAAAACTGTTTTTT
cdr3_aa: CASSWGFEKLFF
clone_size: NA
cdr3_length: 12
j_call: TRBJ1-4
v_call: TRBV28
d_call: NA

cdr3_nt: TGTGCCAGCAGAAGACAGGGTGACGGTTATGGCTACACCTTC
cdr3_aa: CASRRQGDGYGYTF
clone_size: NA
cdr3_length: 14
j_call: TRBJ1-2
v_call: TRBV6-4
d_call: TRBD1

cdr3_nt: TGTGCCAGTAGTGCCGGACAGGGGGTGGGGCCCCAGCATTTT
cdr3_aa: CASSAGQGVGPQHF
clone_size: NA
cdr3_length: 14
j_call: TRBJ1-5
v_call: TRBV19
d_call: TRBD1

cdr3_nt: TGTGCCAGCAGCTTAGCGCGACACTCCTCCTCTGGAAACACCATATATTTT
cdr3_aa: CASSLARHSSSGNTIYF
clone_size: NA
cdr3_length: 17
j_call: TRBJ1-3
v_call: TRBV7-9
d_call: NA

cdr3_nt: TGTGCCAGCGGGGGGGACTTCGGGAACACCGGGGAGCTGTTTTTT
cdr3_aa: CASGGDFGNTGELFF
clone_size: NA
cdr3_length: 15
j_call: TRBJ2-2
v_call: TRBV9
d_call: TRBD2

cdr3_nt: TGTGCCAGCAGTTTTCAGGGGCGGGGACGCATGAACACTGAAGCTTTCTTT
cdr3_aa: CASSFQGRGRMNTEAFF
clone_size: NA
cdr3_length: 17
j_call: TRBJ1-1
v_call: TRBV28
d_call: NA

cdr3_nt: TGTGCCAGCAACCTCAGGGTGGGCGGGGAGCTGTTTTTT
cdr3_aa: CASNLRVGGELFF
clone_size: NA
cdr3_length: 13
j_call: TRBJ2-2
v_call: TRBV12-3/TRBV12-4
d_call: NA

cdr3_nt: TGTGCCAGCAGCCCCCATGTAGACGGCACCATATATTTT
cdr3_aa: CASSPHVDGTIYF
clone_size: once
cdr3_length: 13
j_call: TRBJ1-3
v_call: TRBV9
d_call: NA

cdr3_nt: TGTGCCAGCAGGGACAGGGGGCTTGAAAAACTGTTTTTT
cdr3_aa: CASRDRGLEKLFF
clone_size: NA
cdr3_length: 13
j_call: TRBJ1-4
v_call: TRBV6-5
d_call: TRBD1

cdr3_nt: TGCGCCAGCAGCTTGAGGTCTACAGGGGCCTACAATGAGCAGTTCTTC
cdr3_aa: CASSLRSTGAYNEQFF
clone_size: NA
cdr3_length: 16
j_call: TRBJ2-1
v_call: TRBV5-1
d_call: TRBD1

cdr3_nt: TGTGCCAGCACCATGGCGGGGAGCGGCCAAGAGACCCAGTACTTC
cdr3_aa: CASTMAGSGQETQYF
clone_size: NA
cdr3_length: 15
j_call: TRBJ2-5
v_call: TRBV28
d_call: NA

cdr3_nt: TGTGCCAGCAATCCGGGAGGGCGAGGGGAGCAGTTCTTC
cdr3_aa: CASNPGGRGEQFF
clone_size: NA
cdr3_length: 13
j_call: TRBJ2-1
v_call: TRBV6-5
d_call: TRBD2

cdr3_nt: TGTGCCAGCAGTTACTCGAGTGAGGTCTGGAACATTCAGTACTTC
cdr3_aa: CASSYSSEVWNIQYF
clone_size: NA
cdr3_length: 15
j_call: TRBJ2-4
v_call: TRBV6-5
d_call: NA